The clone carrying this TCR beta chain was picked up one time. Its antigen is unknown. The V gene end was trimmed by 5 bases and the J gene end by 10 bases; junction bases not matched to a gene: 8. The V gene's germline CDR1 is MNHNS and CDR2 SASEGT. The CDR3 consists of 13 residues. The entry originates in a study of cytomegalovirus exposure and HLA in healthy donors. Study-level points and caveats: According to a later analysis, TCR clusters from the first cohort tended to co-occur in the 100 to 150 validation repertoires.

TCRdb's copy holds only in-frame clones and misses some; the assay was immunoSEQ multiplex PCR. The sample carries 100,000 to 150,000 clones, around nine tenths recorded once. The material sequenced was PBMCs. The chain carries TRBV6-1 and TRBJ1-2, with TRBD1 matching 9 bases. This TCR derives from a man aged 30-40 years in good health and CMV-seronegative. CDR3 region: CASSTGTGIDYTF. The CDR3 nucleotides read TGTGCCAGCAGTACCGGGACAGGGATCGACTACACCTTC.